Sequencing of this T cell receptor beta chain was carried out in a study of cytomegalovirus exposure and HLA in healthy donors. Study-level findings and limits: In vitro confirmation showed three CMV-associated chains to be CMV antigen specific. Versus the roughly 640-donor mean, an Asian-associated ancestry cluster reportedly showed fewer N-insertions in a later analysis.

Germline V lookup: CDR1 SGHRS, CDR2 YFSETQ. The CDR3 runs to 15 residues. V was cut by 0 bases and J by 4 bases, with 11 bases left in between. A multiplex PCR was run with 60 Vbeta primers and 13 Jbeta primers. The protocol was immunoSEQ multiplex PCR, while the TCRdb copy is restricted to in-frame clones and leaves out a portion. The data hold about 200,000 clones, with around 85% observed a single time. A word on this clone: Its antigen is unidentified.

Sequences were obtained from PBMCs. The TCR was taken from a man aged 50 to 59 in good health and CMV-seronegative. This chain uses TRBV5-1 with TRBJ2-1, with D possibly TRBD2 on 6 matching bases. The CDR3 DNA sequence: TGCGCCAGCAGCTTGGGCGGGACCGAATACAATGAGCAGTTCTTC. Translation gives CASSLGGTEYNEQFF.